This T cell receptor (beta chain) derives from a study of blood T cell repertoires in COVID-19. Libraries were prepared by immunoSEQ multiplex PCR; TCRdb keeps only in-frame clonotypes and omits some of them. The sample gives approximately 15,000 clones, roughly 84% of which show up once; over 30% is in the top ten. The ends lost 10 bases at V and 0 bases at J; junction bases unmatched: 9. The CDR3 is made up of 16 amino acids. Germline lookup yields CDR1 SEHNR and CDR2 FQNEAQ (reference sequence). This clonotype was obtained from a man aged 45-65 years with active COVID-19. Sequencing was performed on peripheral blood. This chain joins TRBV7-9 and TRBJ2-6; 7 positions match TRBD1. Written as DNA, the CDR3 is TGTGCCACCAATCCAGGGACAGACTCTGGGGCCAACGTCCTGACTTTC. Encoded protein: CATNPGTDSGANVLTF. The full variable domain, rest sourced from reference TRBV7-9 and TRBJ2-6, is DTGVSQNPRHKITKRGQNVTFRCDPISEHNRLYWYRQTLGQGPEFLTYFQNEAQLEKSRLLSDRFSAERPKGSFSTLEIQRTEQGDSAMYLCATNPGTDSGANVLTFGAGSRLTVL.